This T cell receptor (beta chain) derives from a study of OX40 agonist ivuxolimab in advanced cancers. Whole-study context: All patients had ivuxolimab intravenously every 2 weeks at 0.01 to 10 mg/kg. The dose-escalation cohort had hepatocellular carcinoma, melanoma, renal cell or head and neck cancer. The study reported partial responses in three patients: one hepatocellular carcinoma, two cutaneous melanoma. Points from the study as a whole: Both blood CD4+ and CD8+ T cells showed clonal growth by week 6 at 0.1 to 3.0 mg/kg.

The table came from immunoSEQ multiplex PCR; TCRdb's copy has only in-frame clones and leaves some out. This table has approximately 65,000 clones, 87% appearing once. Germline CDR1 reads SGDLS; CDR2 reads YYNGEE. J was trimmed by 9 bases and V by 3 bases; bases with no gene match: 10. The CDR3 has 15 residues. To note about this clone: Its antigen remains unknown.

This rearrangement joins TRBV9 to TRBJ1-4, with 8 positions matching TRBD1. Sequenced material: CD4+ or CD8+ T cells sorted from blood, taken in a trial of the OX40 agonist ivuxolimab. This clonotype was sampled from an adult with an advanced solid tumor such as melanoma, head and neck, liver or kidney cancer. The CDR3 spells CASSADRGGWKKLFF. The CDR3 bases are TGTGCCAGCAGCGCCGACAGGGGAGGGTGGAAAAAACTGTTTTTT.